The rows below give T cell receptor beta chains drawn from one sample of a study of beta chain features in type 1 diabetes. Only in-frame clones appear in the TCRdb table, and some are missing; sequencing was by immunoSEQ multiplex PCR. Of 850,000 to 900,000 clones listed, roughly 15% are singletons. The sequenced material came from naive CD4+ T cells from blood. These receptors all come from a woman aged 18-35 years in good health. The CDR3 runs from the conserved cysteine through the conserved F or W. The order of the fields is V gene, CDR3 length, D gene, J gene, clone size, CDR3 protein, CDR3 DNA. The D gene is left open where the match is weak. Clone size is given for some rows only: seen once, a few or many times, or a class if the clone is expanded.

v_call: TRBV7-9; cdr3_length: 13; d_call: NA; j_call: TRBJ2-1; clone_size: NA; cdr3_aa: CASSLVGDNEQFF; cdr3_nt: TGTGCCAGCAGCTTAGTGGGAGACAATGAGCAGTTCTTC
v_call: TRBV6-1; cdr3_length: 14; d_call: TRBD2; j_call: TRBJ2-2; clone_size: NA; cdr3_aa: CAVRGEAGTGELFF; cdr3_nt: TGTGCCGTACGAGGGGAAGCGGGGACCGGGGAGCTGTTTTTT
v_call: TRBV27; cdr3_length: 17; d_call: NA; j_call: TRBJ1-1; clone_size: NA; cdr3_aa: CASSLFSVGQGNTEAFF; cdr3_nt: TGTGCCAGCAGTTTATTTTCGGTCGGGCAGGGGAACACTGAAGCTTTCTTT
v_call: TRBV7-2; cdr3_length: 17; d_call: TRBD2; j_call: TRBJ2-3; clone_size: NA; cdr3_aa: CASSRWGLAGETDTQYF; cdr3_nt: TGTGCCAGCAGCCGTTGGGGACTAGCGGGAGAGACAGATACGCAGTATTTT
v_call: TRBV7-3; cdr3_length: 14; d_call: TRBD2; j_call: TRBJ2-3; clone_size: few; cdr3_aa: CASSLTSGRDTQYF; cdr3_nt: TGTGCCAGCAGCTTAACTAGCGGGAGAGATACGCAGTATTTT
v_call: TRBV28; cdr3_length: 14; d_call: NA; j_call: TRBJ2-2; clone_size: NA; cdr3_aa: CASSLGGYTGELFF; cdr3_nt: TGTGCCAGCAGTTTGGGGGGTTACACCGGGGAGCTGTTTTTT
v_call: TRBV28; cdr3_length: 16; d_call: NA; j_call: TRBJ1-2; clone_size: NA; cdr3_aa: CASSPAGHPLSYGYTF; cdr3_nt: TGTGCCAGCAGTCCGGCGGGACACCCTCTTAGTTATGGCTACACCTTC
v_call: TRBV5-1; cdr3_length: 17; d_call: NA; j_call: TRBJ2-7; clone_size: NA; cdr3_aa: CASSLGAKRQSPYEQYF; cdr3_nt: TGCGCCAGCAGCTTGGGGGCTAAACGACAAAGTCCTTACGAGCAGTACTTC
v_call: TRBV5-6; cdr3_length: 15; d_call: TRBD1; j_call: TRBJ2-1; clone_size: few; cdr3_aa: CASSWTGGSYNEQFF; cdr3_nt: TGTGCCAGCAGCTGGACAGGGGGCTCTTACAATGAGCAGTTCTTC
v_call: TRBV7-2; cdr3_length: 14; d_call: NA; j_call: TRBJ1-2; clone_size: NA; cdr3_aa: CASSLPGVWGGYTF; cdr3_nt: TGTGCCAGCAGCTTACCAGGGGTCTGGGGTGGCTACACCTTC
v_call: TRBV19; cdr3_length: 15; d_call: NA; j_call: TRBJ1-6; clone_size: NA; cdr3_aa: CASSGRRINNSPLHF; cdr3_nt: TGTGCCAGTAGTGGACGACGTATCAATAATTCACCCCTCCACTTT
v_call: TRBV10-3; cdr3_length: 14; d_call: TRBD1; j_call: TRBJ1-2; clone_size: NA; cdr3_aa: CAIRIQGRGDGYTF; cdr3_nt: TGTGCCATCAGGATACAGGGCAGGGGGGATGGCTACACCTTC
v_call: TRBV6-5; cdr3_length: 12; d_call: NA; j_call: TRBJ2-7; clone_size: NA; cdr3_aa: CASSRGMHEQYF; cdr3_nt: TGTGCCAGCAGCAGGGGTATGCACGAGCAGTACTTC
v_call: TRBV28; cdr3_length: 14; d_call: NA; j_call: TRBJ2-2; clone_size: few; cdr3_aa: CASGRWWGTGELFF; cdr3_nt: TGTGCCAGCGGACGATGGTGGGGGACCGGGGAGCTGTTTTTT
v_call: TRBV11-3; cdr3_length: 13; d_call: NA; j_call: TRBJ2-5; clone_size: few; cdr3_aa: CASSFGRGETQYF; cdr3_nt: TGTGCCAGCAGCTTCGGTAGAGGGGAGACCCAGTACTTC
v_call: TRBV11-2; cdr3_length: 17; d_call: TRBD2; j_call: TRBJ2-1; clone_size: few; cdr3_aa: CASSLVFRLAGVTEQFF; cdr3_nt: TGTGCCAGCAGCTTAGTTTTCAGACTAGCGGGAGTGACTGAGCAGTTCTTC
v_call: TRBV18; cdr3_length: 15; d_call: TRBD1; j_call: TRBJ2-1; clone_size: NA; cdr3_aa: CASSPPKTGGYEQFF; cdr3_nt: TGTGCCAGCTCACCACCAAAGACAGGGGGCTATGAGCAGTTCTTC
v_call: TRBV7-8; cdr3_length: 11; d_call: NA; j_call: TRBJ2-7; clone_size: few; cdr3_aa: CASSPFYEQYF; cdr3_nt: TGTGCCAGCAGCCCTTTCTACGAGCAGTACTTC
v_call: TRBV2; cdr3_length: 14; d_call: NA; j_call: TRBJ2-3; clone_size: NA; cdr3_aa: CASRDLRNTDTQYF; cdr3_nt: TGTGCCAGCAGAGACCTACGTAACACAGATACGCAGTATTTT
v_call: TRBV7-9; cdr3_length: 18; d_call: NA; j_call: TRBJ1-1; clone_size: NA; cdr3_aa: CASSLYRLIRGMGTEAFF; cdr3_nt: TGTGCCAGCAGCTTATATCGGTTGATCCGAGGTATGGGCACTGAAGCTTTCTTT
v_call: TRBV5-1; cdr3_length: 15; d_call: NA; j_call: TRBJ2-7; clone_size: NA; cdr3_aa: CASSLVSGTTYEQYF; cdr3_nt: TGCGCCAGCAGCTTGGTTTCTGGGACAACCTACGAGCAGTACTTC
v_call: TRBV7-8; cdr3_length: 13; d_call: TRBD2; j_call: TRBJ2-5; clone_size: few; cdr3_aa: CASRSGVQETQYF; cdr3_nt: TGTGCCAGCAGGAGCGGGGTTCAAGAGACCCAGTACTTC
v_call: TRBV18; cdr3_length: 15; d_call: TRBD1; j_call: TRBJ2-7; clone_size: NA; cdr3_aa: CASSPSRGSSYEQYF; cdr3_nt: TGTGCCAGCTCACCTTCCAGGGGGTCGTCCTACGAGCAGTACTTC